The source of this T cell receptor (beta chain) is a study of blood T cell repertoires in COVID-19. Study information: Sites across the United States, Italy and Spain contributed samples from acute and convalescent COVID-19. The cDNA or gDNA used as material had been derived from T cells, B-cell-depleted T cells, or PBMCs.

TCRdb keeps only in-frame clones here, not all; method: immunoSEQ multiplex PCR. The sample lists some 290,000 clones; nearly 90% were seen once. V gave up 4 bases and J gave up 8 bases; unmatched junction bases: 7. Germline CDR1 reads LGHDT; CDR2 reads YNNKEL (reference sequence). This CDR3 is built from 15 residues. The specimen sequenced was peripheral blood. The TCR comes from a woman in her 40s with COVID-19, enrolled during active disease. The chain has TRBV3-1 (or the pseudogene TRBV3-2) and TRBJ2-4; the match to TRBD1 covers 11 bases. As DNA, the CDR3 is TGTGCCAGCAGCCTGGAGGGGACAGGGGGTCACATTCAGTACTTC. Its protein is CASSLEGTGGHIQYF.